Listed below are T cell receptor beta chains from one sample, sequenced in a study of OX40 agonist ivuxolimab in advanced cancers. Sequencing was performed with immunoSEQ multiplex PCR; in TCRdb, only in-frame clones are kept and a portion is missing. This sample carries 55,000 to 65,000 clones, roughly nine tenths of them seen once, and the ten largest clones take roughly a sixth. The sequenced sample was CD4+ or CD8+ T cells sorted from blood, obtained in a trial of the OX40 agonist ivuxolimab. Source of these receptors: an adult with an advanced solid tumor such as melanoma, head and neck, liver or kidney cancer. The CDR3 runs from the conserved cysteine through the conserved F or W.

TRBJ2-2 | TRBV7-7 | CASSFGTSGGLGELFF
TRBJ1-2 | TRBV4-2 | CASTPRDAGGEEDNYGYTF
TRBJ1-1 | TRBV27 | CASRYLDARLTEAFF
TRBJ1-1 | TRBV19 | CASIDAGSHAEAFF
TRBJ1-4 | TRBV29-1 | CSVAGLGEKLFF
TRBJ1-1 | TRBV14 | CASSQDTGQSEAFF
TRBJ1-6 | TRBV10-3 | CAISESANYNSPLHF
TRBJ1-5 | TRBV19 | CASSIEIDLNQPQHF
TRBJ2-7 | TRBV4-2 | CASSQEGVEQYF
TRBJ2-5 | TRBV30 | CAWSVKAQETQYF
TRBJ2-1 | TRBV5-5 | CASSQGLTNYNEQFF
TRBJ2-5 | TRBV10-2 | CASSESEWGGQYF
TRBJ1-5 | TRBV19 | CASSPGFAGYSNQPQHF
TRBJ2-2 | TRBV10-3 | CAIRPGDTGELFF
TRBJ2-5 | TRBV28 | CASSQPGGDETQYF